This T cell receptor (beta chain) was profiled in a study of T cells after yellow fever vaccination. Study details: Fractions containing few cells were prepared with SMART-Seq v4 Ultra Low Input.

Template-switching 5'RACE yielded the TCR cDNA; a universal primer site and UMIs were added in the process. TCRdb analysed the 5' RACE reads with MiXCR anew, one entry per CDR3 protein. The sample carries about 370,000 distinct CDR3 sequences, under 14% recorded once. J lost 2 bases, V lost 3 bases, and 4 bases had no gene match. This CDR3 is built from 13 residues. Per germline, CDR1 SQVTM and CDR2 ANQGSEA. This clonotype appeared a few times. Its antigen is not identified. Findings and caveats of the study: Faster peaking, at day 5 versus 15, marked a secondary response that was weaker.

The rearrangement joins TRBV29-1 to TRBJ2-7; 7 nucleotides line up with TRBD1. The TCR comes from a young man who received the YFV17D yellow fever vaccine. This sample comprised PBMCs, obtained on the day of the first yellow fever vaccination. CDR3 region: CSVESGQTYEQYF. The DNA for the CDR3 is TGCAGCGTTGAGTCGGGACAGACCTACGAGCAGTACTTC.